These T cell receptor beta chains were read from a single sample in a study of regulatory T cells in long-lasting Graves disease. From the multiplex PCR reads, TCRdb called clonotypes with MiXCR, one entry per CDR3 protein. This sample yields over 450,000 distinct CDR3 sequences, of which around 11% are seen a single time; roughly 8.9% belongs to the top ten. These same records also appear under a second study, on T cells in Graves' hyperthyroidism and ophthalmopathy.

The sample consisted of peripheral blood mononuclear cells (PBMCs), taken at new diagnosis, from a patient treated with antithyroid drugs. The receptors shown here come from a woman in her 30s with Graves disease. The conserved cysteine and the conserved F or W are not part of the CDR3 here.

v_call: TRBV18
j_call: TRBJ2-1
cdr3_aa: ASSALAGNNEQF

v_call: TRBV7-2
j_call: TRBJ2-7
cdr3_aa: ASSSGSYYEQY

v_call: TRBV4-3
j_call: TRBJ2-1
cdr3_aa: ASSHGGRAFANEQF

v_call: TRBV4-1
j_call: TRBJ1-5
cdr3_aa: ASSQDGFRSGNQPQH

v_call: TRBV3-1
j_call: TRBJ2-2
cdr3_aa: ASSLSGRSGELF

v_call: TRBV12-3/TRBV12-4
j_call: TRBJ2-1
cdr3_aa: ASSGTSGIFQF

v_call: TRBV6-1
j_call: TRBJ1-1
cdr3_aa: ATGQGYTEAF

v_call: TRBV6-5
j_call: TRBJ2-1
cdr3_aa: ASSYLLAGSNEQF

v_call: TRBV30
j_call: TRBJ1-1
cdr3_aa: AWTTERDHTEAF

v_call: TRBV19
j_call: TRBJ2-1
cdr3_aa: ASTLRTSGIREQF

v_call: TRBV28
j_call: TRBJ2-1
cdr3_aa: ASSTTGTVGF

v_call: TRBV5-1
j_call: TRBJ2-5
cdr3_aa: ASSVSRQETQY

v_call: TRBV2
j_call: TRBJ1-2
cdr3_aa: ASRGQGERGYT

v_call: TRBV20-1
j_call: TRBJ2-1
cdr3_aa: SAIAGALLGEQF

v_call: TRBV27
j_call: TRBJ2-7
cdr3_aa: ASSLDRPSSYEQY

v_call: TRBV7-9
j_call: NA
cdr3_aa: ASSLSSGRAKQF

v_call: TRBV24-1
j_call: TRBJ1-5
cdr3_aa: VTSEGGTGGGTAQH

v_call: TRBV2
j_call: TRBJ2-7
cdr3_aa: ASSESIGPYEQY

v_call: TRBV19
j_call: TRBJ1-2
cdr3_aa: ASIETGHYGYT

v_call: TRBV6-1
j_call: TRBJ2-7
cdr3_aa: ASRTYRGSSGYSYEQY

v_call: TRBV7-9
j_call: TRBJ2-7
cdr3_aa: ASSLVRFYEQY

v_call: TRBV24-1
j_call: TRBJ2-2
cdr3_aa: ATSDSPNTGELF

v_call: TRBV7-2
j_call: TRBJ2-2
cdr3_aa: ASSRQAALELF

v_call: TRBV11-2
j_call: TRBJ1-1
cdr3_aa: ASSLRYQNTEAF

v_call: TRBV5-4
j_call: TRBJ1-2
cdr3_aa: ASCLANTGGDGYT

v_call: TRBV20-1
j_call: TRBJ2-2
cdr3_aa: SAREYGSGELF

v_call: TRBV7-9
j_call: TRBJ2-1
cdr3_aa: ASSNGAGWRNEQF

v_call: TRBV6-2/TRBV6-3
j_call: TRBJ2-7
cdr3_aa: ASSYSRDREFSYEQY

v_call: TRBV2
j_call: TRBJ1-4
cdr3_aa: ASSGSWGTNEKLF

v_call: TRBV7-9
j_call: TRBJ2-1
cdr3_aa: ASSLGGRGTSGRAPNEQF

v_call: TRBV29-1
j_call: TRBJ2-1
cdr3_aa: SVVAAEHF

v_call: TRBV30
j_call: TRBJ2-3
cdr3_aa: AWSPSERQY

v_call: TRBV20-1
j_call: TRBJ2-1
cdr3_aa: SARVGGRGQDEQF

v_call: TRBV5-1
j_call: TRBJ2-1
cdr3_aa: ASSRTGGPGNEQF

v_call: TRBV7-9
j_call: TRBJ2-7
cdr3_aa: ASGTGGHLY

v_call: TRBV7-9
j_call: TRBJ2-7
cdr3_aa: ASRRTGLGEQY

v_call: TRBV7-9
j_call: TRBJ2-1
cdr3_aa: ASSPRPIKQF

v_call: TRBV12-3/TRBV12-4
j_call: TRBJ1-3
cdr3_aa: ASSPDFSGNTIY

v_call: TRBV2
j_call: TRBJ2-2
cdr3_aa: ASRQGTNTGELF

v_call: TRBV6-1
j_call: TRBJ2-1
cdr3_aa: ASSVGGSRNNEQF

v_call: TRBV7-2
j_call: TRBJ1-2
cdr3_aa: ASSSMQGRGGYT